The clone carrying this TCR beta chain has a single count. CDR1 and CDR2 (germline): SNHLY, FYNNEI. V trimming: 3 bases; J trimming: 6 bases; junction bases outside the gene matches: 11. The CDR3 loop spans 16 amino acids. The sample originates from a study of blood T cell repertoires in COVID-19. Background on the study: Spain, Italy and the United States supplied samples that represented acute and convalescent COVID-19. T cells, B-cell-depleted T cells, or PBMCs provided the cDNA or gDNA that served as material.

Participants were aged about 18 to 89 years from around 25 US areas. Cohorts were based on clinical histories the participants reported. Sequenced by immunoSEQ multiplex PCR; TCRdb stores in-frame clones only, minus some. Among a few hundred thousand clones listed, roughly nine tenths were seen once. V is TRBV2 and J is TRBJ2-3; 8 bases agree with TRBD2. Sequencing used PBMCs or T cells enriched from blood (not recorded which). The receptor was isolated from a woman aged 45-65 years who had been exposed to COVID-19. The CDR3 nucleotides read TGTGCCAGCAGTGACGGGCCCCGGGGGGGCCATGATACGCAGTATTTT. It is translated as CASSDGPRGGHDTQYF.